A single sample is the source of the 26 T cell receptor beta chains below, sequenced in a study of blood T cell repertoires in COVID-19 (dated by TCRdb to the early 2020s). The library was obtained by the immunoSEQ multiplex PCR assay. The immuneACCESS repertoire file appears here via TCRdb, limited to in-frame rearrangements. These files lack a portion of the clones; in checked studies, under half of the deficit traces to unresolved V genes, and the cause of the others is not known. Across this sample there are about 200,000 clones, with 82% seen only once. Roughly 8.2% of the sample comes from the top ten. The sample was peripheral blood. These receptors all come from a woman aged 80 or older with COVID-19, enrolled during active disease.

The chain couples TRBV7-2 to TRBJ1-5; 7 bases agree with TRBD1. Germline-derived CDR1 and CDR2 are SGHTA and FQGNSA. V dropped 5 bases and J dropped 5; count of bases not matched to a gene: 6. The CDR3 sequence is 14 residues long. CDR3 sequence reads: CASSPSQGYQPQHF. Written as DNA, the CDR3 is TGTGCCAGCAGCCCCTCACAGGGGTATCAGCCCCAGCATTTT.

The rearrangement uses TRBV19 and TRBJ2-5, with TRBD2 matching over 9 bases. This CDR3 contains 14 residues. CDR1 and CDR2 (germline): LNHDA, SQIVND (reference sequence). V was clipped by 6 bases and J by 5 bases; unmatched bases: 7. The CDR3 spells CASSLRGGRETQYF. Here the CDR3 DNA reads TGTGCCAGTAGCCTGCGGGGGGGCCGGGAGACCCAGTACTTC.

The table lists this clone with a count of one. The chain couples TRBV19 to TRBJ2-1, with 10 bases identical to TRBD2. The CDR3 runs to 18 residues. Germline CDR1 LNHDA, CDR2 SQIVND (reference sequence). V dropped 3 bases and J dropped 0; count of bases not matched to a gene: 8. CDR3 coding DNA: TGTGCCAGTAGTATTCTGCGGACTAGCGGAAGCTCCTACAATGAGCAGTTCTTC. Its translation: CASSILRTSGSSYNEQFF.

The chain uses TRBV5-1 and TRBJ1-4; TRBD1 matches 9 bases. In germline, CDR1 is SGHRS, CDR2 YFSETQ. The CDR3 has 15 residues. The trim removed 0 bases at V and 7 bases at J, leaving 4 bases unmatched. The CDR3 loop is CASSLEQGAREKLFF. For the CDR3, the DNA is TGCGCCAGCAGCTTGGAACAGGGGGCGCGTGAAAAACTGTTTTTT.

CDR3: CASSPGQGPYGYTF. The CDR3 bases are TGTGCCAGCAGCCCGGGACAGGGCCCCTATGGCTACACCTTC. The chain uses TRBV7-9 and TRBJ1-2; TRBD1 agrees at 9 bases. This CDR3 has 14 amino acids. Germline assignment: CDR1 SEHNR and CDR2 FQNEAQ (reference sequence). J gave up 4 bases and V 5 bases, and 5 bases lay outside the gene matches.

This sequence joins TRBV18 and TRBJ1-2, with 11 bases matching TRBD1. V shed 0 bases, J shed 7 bases, and the junction held 1 base outside the gene matches. CDR3 length: 14 residues. Germline V gene data show CDR1 as KGHSH and CDR2 as LQKENI. CDR3 sequence reads: CASSPPGQGGGYTF. CDR3 DNA sequence: TGTGCCAGCTCACCACCGGGACAGGGGGGTGGCTACACCTTC.

The chain carries TRBV24-1 and TRBJ1-4; tentatively, D is TRBD1 (5 bases). Germline V gene data show CDR1 as KGHDR and CDR2 as SFDVKD. The CDR3 is 12 amino acids. The ends were cut back, 9 bases at V and 10 bases at J, with 14 bases in the middle. The CDR3 sequence: CATAAGYGKLFF. For the CDR3, the DNA is TGTGCCACCGCCGCAGGGTACGGAAAACTGTTTTTT.

CDR3 residues: CASSQPVPPQRGRYNEQFF. The CDR3 nucleotides are TGTGCCAGCAGCCAACCCGTACCTCCACAGCGGGGGAGATACAATGAGCAGTTCTTC. The chain joins TRBV14 to TRBJ2-1; 8 bases map to TRBD2. The CDR3 covers 19 residues. CDR1 SGHDN and CDR2 FVKESK come from the germline V gene. J was trimmed by 4 bases and V by 2 bases; bases with no gene match: 16.

The table lists this clone with a count of one. The genes are TRBV28 and TRBJ1-1; maybe TRBD1 (5 bases). This CDR3 has 12 residues. Trimming stripped 7 bases from V and 0 bases from J, with 6 bases between. Per germline, CDR1 MDHEN and CDR2 SYDVKM. CDR3 DNA: TGTGCCAGCAAACAGGTGAACACTGAAGCTTTCTTT. It codes for CASKQVNTEAFF.

The chain recombines TRBV2 with TRBJ2-5, with TRBD1 as a possible D gene (6 bases). Germline CDR1 is SNHLY and CDR2 is FYNNEI. This CDR3 comprises 13 residues. The germline V and J ends were trimmed by 7 bases and 5 bases, with 14 bases remaining between them. DNA of the CDR3: TGTGCCAGCACCTCACAGGGATATGAGACCCAGTACTTC. Its protein is CASTSQGYETQYF.

This sequence joins TRBV7-9 and TRBJ2-7, with TRBD1 matching 7 bases. V lost 4 bases and J lost 7; bases outside the gene matches: 13. The CDR3 runs 15 residues. Germline assignment: CDR1 SEHNR and CDR2 FQNEAQ (reference sequence). CDR3 protein: CASSSRERGLGEQYF. For the CDR3, the DNA is TGTGCCAGCAGCTCCCGGGAAAGGGGGCTTGGTGAGCAGTACTTC.

This chain joins TRBV6-5 and TRBJ1-6; 9 bases are a match to TRBD1. Looked up from germline, CDR1 is MNHEY and CDR2 is SVGAGI. The CDR3 contains 13 residues. Trimming took 6 bases from V and 10 from J; bases not matched to a gene: 4. The CDR3 protein is CASRGTGNSPLHF. The CDR3 region has the DNA TGTGCCAGCAGAGGGACAGGGAACTCACCCCTCCACTTT.

The genes are TRBV13 and TRBJ2-2; TRBD1 matches 9 bases. Germline lookup yields CDR1 PRHDT and CDR2 FYEKMQ (reference sequence). J was trimmed by 5 bases and V by 6 bases; bases with no gene match: 7. This CDR3 has 15 amino acids. CDR3 protein: CASSHTGGWTGELFF. The CDR3 bases are TGTGCCAGCAGTCATACAGGGGGCTGGACCGGGGAGCTGTTTTTT.

This rearrangement joins TRBV6-5 to TRBJ2-7; the match to TRBD2 covers 7 bases. Germline CDR1 is MNHEY and CDR2 is SVGAGI. The CDR3 is 14 residues long. V gave up 8 bases and J gave up 2 bases; unmatched junction bases: 9. CDR3 DNA sequence: TGTGCCAGCGGGCCGAGGGAGGGACCCTACGAGCAGTACTTC. Translated: CASGPREGPYEQYF.

This clone was seen a few times. The rearrangement joins TRBV28 to TRBJ1-5, with 9 bases that match TRBD1. The germline V gene has CDR1 MDHEN and CDR2 SYDVKM. The CDR3 length is 17 residues. The V gene end was trimmed by 0 bases and the J gene end by 1 base; junction bases not matched to a gene: 4. CDR3 loop: CASSLWGQGRSNQPQHF. CDR3 sequence (DNA): TGTGCCAGCAGTTTATGGGGACAGGGTCGGAGCAATCAGCCCCAGCATTTT.

This chain uses TRBV27 with TRBJ2-5, with 14 nucleotides matching TRBD2. The CDR3 is made up of 19 amino acids. The J segment lost 2 bases and the V segment lost 6 bases, leaving 14 bases of the junction unmatched. CDR1 and CDR2 (germline): MNHEY, SMNVEV (reference sequence). The CDR3 DNA follows: TGTGCCAGCAGCCACCCCGGGACTAGCGGGAGAGGGGGGCAAGAGACCCAGTACTTC. Translation gives CASSHPGTSGRGGQETQYF.

The genes are TRBV23-1 and TRBJ1-5; tentative D call: TRBD1 (6 bases). TRBV23-1 is identified as an open reading frame with a role that is uncertain. The ends were cut back, 4 bases at V and 0 bases at J, with 10 bases in the middle. This CDR3 has 15 residues. This CDR3 reads CASSLNRVSNQPQHF. The CDR3, as DNA: TGCGCCAGCAGTCTAAACAGGGTTAGCAATCAGCCCCAGCATTTT.

The CDR3 reads CASSDYVGSPGGYTF. In DNA, the CDR3 is TGTGCCAGCAGTGATTACGTGGGATCCCCGGGGGGCTACACCTTC. This rearrangement joins TRBV6-2 or TRBV6-3 to TRBJ1-2; no clear D. The V end lost 5 bases, the J end lost 8 bases, and 21 bases lay between the germline ends. Germline V gene data show CDR1 as MNHEY and CDR2 as SVGEGT. This CDR3 has 15 residues.

The rearrangement uses TRBV5-4 and TRBJ2-1; 7 nucleotides match TRBD1. Germline CDR1 and CDR2: SGHNT and YYREEE (reference sequence). Losses at the gene ends were 5 bases for V and 6 bases for J; bases not matched to a gene: 14. The CDR3 is 16 residues long. CDR3 coding DNA: TGTGCCAGCAGTTACCCGGGACAGAGTATCTCCAATGAGCAGTTCTTC. Translation gives CASSYPGQSISNEQFF.

This chain uses TRBV7-3 with TRBJ2-1; 7 nucleotides agree with TRBD2. Germline CDR1 is SGHTA and CDR2 is FQGTGA. This CDR3 has 15 amino acids. The J segment lost 4 bases and the V segment lost 2 bases, leaving 5 bases of the junction unmatched. This CDR3 reads CASSLGSGLYNEQFF. CDR3 in DNA: TGTGCCAGCAGCTTAGGATCGGGACTATACAATGAGCAGTTCTTC.

The CDR3 DNA reads TGCGCCAGCAGCTCAATAGGACAGGGGAAAGTCGGGGGCTACACCTTC. Translation gives CASSSIGQGKVGGYTF. J is TRBJ1-2 and V is TRBV5-1; TRBD1 aligns across 9 bases. The V and J ends lost 3 bases and 8 bases, in that order; junction bases with no gene match: 14. The V gene's germline CDR1 is SGHRS and CDR2 YFSETQ. CDR3 size: 16 residues.

This clone has more than one count but fewer than ten. V is TRBV6-5 and J is TRBJ1-2; TRBD1 is a possible D gene (5 bases). Deletions cut 8 bases from V and 2 bases from J, with 12 bases between. CDR1 and CDR2 (germline): MNHEY, SVGAGI. CDR3 length: 13 residues. CDR3 nucleotides: TGTGCCAGCCGACCGACAGTGAACTATGGCTACACCTTC. Protein sequence: CASRPTVNYGYTF.

The rearrangement links TRBV6-5 to TRBJ1-1; tentative D call: TRBD1 (6 bases). The CDR3 spans 12 residues. Germline loops: CDR1 MNHEY, CDR2 SVGAGI. V lost 6 bases and J 10 bases, leaving 15 bases between the germline ends. CDR3 sequence reads: CASRNRVGRAFF. In nucleotides, the CDR3 is TGTGCCAGCAGGAACAGGGTTGGGAGAGCTTTCTTT.

The chain has TRBV30 and TRBJ2-5; D may be TRBD2 (6 bases). V was pared by 3 bases and J by 5 bases, with 13 bases between. This CDR3 region has 13 residues. Looked up from germline, CDR1 is GTSNPN and CDR2 is SVGIG (reference sequence). The chain's CDR3 is CAWSSGGSETQYF. DNA for the CDR3: TGTGCCTGGAGCTCCGGGGGTTCTGAGACCCAGTACTTC. The full variable domain, with the rest looked up from reference TRBV30 and TRBJ2-5, is SQTIHQWPATLVQPVGSPLSLECTVEGTSNPNLYWYRQAAGRGLQLLFYSVGIGQISSEVPQNLSASRPQDRQFILSSKKLLLSDSGFYLCAWSSGGSETQYFGPGTRLLVL.

This chain uses TRBV18 with TRBJ2-4, with D perhaps TRBD1 (5 bases). Per the germline V gene, CDR1 is KGHSH and CDR2 is LQKENI. CDR3 length: 17 amino acids. V was clipped by 5 bases and J by 1 base, with 18 bases between them. The CDR3 sequence: CASSSDKSNVAKNIQYF. The CDR3 bases are TGTGCCAGCTCATCGGACAAATCAAACGTGGCCAAAAACATTCAGTACTTC.

The chain carries TRBV2 and TRBJ2-7, with 7 positions matching TRBD2. This CDR3 is built from 13 residues. Germline V gives CDR1 SNHLY, CDR2 FYNNEI. V shed 6 bases, J shed 2 bases, and the junction held 4 bases outside the gene matches. CDR3 protein: CASRASGPYEQYF. CDR3 sequence (DNA): TGTGCCAGCAGGGCTAGCGGCCCCTACGAGCAGTACTTC.